These T cell receptor beta chains were read from a single sample in a study of T cell repertoires in cytomegalovirus infection. TCRdb recomputed calls from the reads with MiXCR, one row per CDR3 protein. The repertoire holds roughly 230,000 distinct CDR3 sequences, over 15% seen once, with 40% to 55% in the top ten. The sequenced material came from CD8+ T cells from PBMCs. The receptor source for this set is a human donor in good health (CMV status not recorded). Some clones in this sample may be carry-over from other donors' samples. The CDR3 runs from the conserved cysteine through the conserved F or W. Each record gives: D gene, V gene, J gene, clone size, CDR3 protein. The D gene is left open where the match is weak. Only some rows state a clone size, as once, few, many or a class for expanded clones.

d_gene: TRBD2; v_gene: TRBV12-3/TRBV12-4; j_gene: TRBJ2-2; abundance: many; CDR3aa: CASSWLTSEEAGELFF
d_gene: NA; v_gene: TRBV7-9; j_gene: TRBJ1-5; abundance: few; CDR3aa: CASSSSEGGGNQPQHF
d_gene: TRBD1; v_gene: TRBV12-3/TRBV12-4; j_gene: TRBJ1-2; abundance: few; CDR3aa: CASSGTGEDYGYTF
d_gene: NA; v_gene: TRBV28; j_gene: TRBJ2-5; abundance: NA; CDR3aa: CASSAKLHETQYF
d_gene: NA; v_gene: TRBV5-6; j_gene: TRBJ2-5; abundance: NA; CDR3aa: CASSYLQGTETQYF
d_gene: NA; v_gene: TRBV7-6; j_gene: TRBJ1-4; abundance: NA; CDR3aa: CASSLTQVNEKLFF
d_gene: TRBD1; v_gene: TRBV10-3; j_gene: TRBJ1-5; abundance: few; CDR3aa: CAISESGQHNQPQHF
d_gene: NA; v_gene: TRBV6-5; j_gene: TRBJ1-1; abundance: many; CDR3aa: CASSSKHFGGSTEAFF
d_gene: TRBD1; v_gene: TRBV19; j_gene: TRBJ1-1; abundance: many; CDR3aa: CASSIESRGQMTEAFF
d_gene: NA; v_gene: TRBV6-5; j_gene: TRBJ1-1; abundance: NA; CDR3aa: CASSYSALTNTEAFF
d_gene: TRBD2; v_gene: TRBV4-1; j_gene: TRBJ2-5; abundance: few; CDR3aa: CASSQGGASGGSYQETQYF
d_gene: NA; v_gene: TRBV10-2; j_gene: TRBJ1-2; abundance: NA; CDR3aa: CASSDSVGDALYGYTF
d_gene: NA; v_gene: TRBV12-3/TRBV12-4; j_gene: TRBJ2-1; abundance: few; CDR3aa: CASSDQTGRGDEQFF
d_gene: NA; v_gene: TRBV24-1; j_gene: TRBJ1-4; abundance: NA; CDR3aa: CATSDPRTGLNEKLFF
d_gene: NA; v_gene: TRBV7-8; j_gene: TRBJ2-1; abundance: many; CDR3aa: CASSLASAGDEQFF
d_gene: TRBD2; v_gene: TRBV20-1; j_gene: TRBJ2-3; abundance: few; CDR3aa: CSAREGVGLAGGRITDTQYF
d_gene: NA; v_gene: TRBV7-9; j_gene: TRBJ2-2; abundance: few; CDR3aa: CASSFIRTGATGELFF
d_gene: TRBD2; v_gene: TRBV9; j_gene: TRBJ2-1; abundance: NA; CDR3aa: CASSSWGTSGDEQFF
d_gene: TRBD2; v_gene: TRBV7-6; j_gene: TRBJ2-3; abundance: many; CDR3aa: CASSSTSGGFPDTQYF
d_gene: NA; v_gene: TRBV27; j_gene: TRBJ2-3; abundance: NA; CDR3aa: CASSSPGNTQYF
d_gene: TRBD2; v_gene: TRBV19; j_gene: TRBJ2-7; abundance: few; CDR3aa: CASSFTSGVFYEQYF
d_gene: NA; v_gene: TRBV5-3; j_gene: TRBJ2-5; abundance: NA; CDR3aa: CASSWILGGAQETQYF
d_gene: TRBD1; v_gene: TRBV7-9; j_gene: TRBJ2-7; abundance: many; CDR3aa: CASSERDRTYEQYF
d_gene: TRBD2; v_gene: TRBV7-8; j_gene: TRBJ2-3; abundance: many; CDR3aa: CASSLTSGATSTDTQYF
d_gene: TRBD2; v_gene: TRBV20-1; j_gene: TRBJ2-5; abundance: few; CDR3aa: CSARDLAGGSQETQYF
d_gene: NA; v_gene: TRBV7-4; j_gene: TRBJ2-7; abundance: NA; CDR3aa: CASSFGTPTGEQYF
d_gene: TRBD1; v_gene: TRBV7-9; j_gene: TRBJ2-4; abundance: many; CDR3aa: CASSPRRDRGLVAKNIQYF
d_gene: TRBD1; v_gene: TRBV6-1; j_gene: TRBJ2-7; abundance: NA; CDR3aa: CASSSWTGAYEQYF
d_gene: NA; v_gene: TRBV7-8; j_gene: TRBJ1-6; abundance: many; CDR3aa: CASSLTEVLNSPLHF
d_gene: TRBD1; v_gene: TRBV10-3; j_gene: TRBJ2-1; abundance: few; CDR3aa: CAISESGQGANNEQFF
d_gene: TRBD2; v_gene: TRBV7-9; j_gene: TRBJ2-1; abundance: many; CDR3aa: CASSFKTSGSYNEQFF
d_gene: NA; v_gene: TRBV24-1; j_gene: TRBJ2-5; abundance: NA; CDR3aa: CATSDPSQETQYF
d_gene: NA; v_gene: TRBV7-2; j_gene: TRBJ1-1; abundance: many; CDR3aa: CASTGTNTEAFF
d_gene: NA; v_gene: TRBV4-1; j_gene: TRBJ2-1; abundance: many; CDR3aa: CASSSGTLRDEQFF
d_gene: NA; v_gene: TRBV7-9; j_gene: TRBJ2-7; abundance: many; CDR3aa: CASSPPSVSYEQYF
d_gene: NA; v_gene: TRBV6-5; j_gene: TRBJ2-7; abundance: few; CDR3aa: CASSFTGTASYEQYF
d_gene: NA; v_gene: TRBV7-4; j_gene: TRBJ1-2; abundance: NA; CDR3aa: CASGGAYEGYTF
d_gene: TRBD1; v_gene: TRBV7-4; j_gene: TRBJ1-1; abundance: few; CDR3aa: CASSTQPDRGNTEAFF
d_gene: TRBD1; v_gene: TRBV6-2/TRBV6-3; j_gene: TRBJ2-7; abundance: few; CDR3aa: CASSFTLSTGVFYEQYF
d_gene: TRBD1; v_gene: TRBV5-4; j_gene: TRBJ2-3; abundance: many; CDR3aa: CASQQRGQGASDTQYF
d_gene: NA; v_gene: TRBV7-4; j_gene: TRBJ2-3; abundance: many; CDR3aa: CASSLKTAPGTDTQYF
d_gene: TRBD2; v_gene: TRBV7-8; j_gene: TRBJ2-1; abundance: many; CDR3aa: CASSTGTSGYNEQFF
d_gene: NA; v_gene: TRBV7-9; j_gene: TRBJ2-1; abundance: few; CDR3aa: CASSHRPDGVVEQFF
d_gene: TRBD1; v_gene: TRBV6-2/TRBV6-3; j_gene: TRBJ1-2; abundance: many; CDR3aa: CASSYSFGTGDGYTF
d_gene: NA; v_gene: TRBV2; j_gene: TRBJ1-4; abundance: many; CDR3aa: CASTDRATNEKLFF